Listed below are T cell receptor beta chains from one sample, sequenced in a study of blood T cell repertoires in COVID-19. Clones were read by immunoSEQ multiplex PCR, and TCRdb kept only the in-frame ones, dropping some. The sample contains about 74,000 clones, around 77% of which appear only once. Sequencing input: peripheral blood. These receptors were obtained from a man aged 65-85 years with active or convalescent COVID-19. The CDR3 runs from the conserved cysteine through the conserved F or W. A D gene is named only where the DNA matches it firmly. Clone sizes are given selectively: once, few, many, or a class where the clone is expanded.

TRBJ1-2 TRBV30 - - TGTGCCTGGAACAAACAGGGCAACCTTTTAAGCTATGGCTACACCTTC CAWNKQGNLLSYGYTF
TRBJ2-3 TRBV27 TRBD2 - TGTGCCAGCAGTTCCACCGGGACTAGCGGGGGATTCGATACGCAGTATTTT CASSSTGTSGGFDTQYF
TRBJ2-1 TRBV6-6 TRBD2 - TGTGCCAGCAGCTCTAGCGGGGGGACCTACAATGAGCAGTTCTTC CASSSSGGTYNEQFF
TRBJ2-2 TRBV19 - - TGTGCCAGACAGGGGAGGACGAACACCGGGGAGCTGTTTTTT CARQGRTNTGELFF
TRBJ1-5 TRBV18 - - TGTGCCAGCTCAAGTTACAGGTGGGATGGAAATCAGCCCCAGCATTTT CASSSYRWDGNQPQHF
TRBJ1-3 TRBV19 - - TGTGCCAGTAGTATAGAGGTAGCAGGGCGCGGAAACACCATATATTTT CASSIEVAGRGNTIYF
TRBJ1-2 TRBV2 - - TGTGCCAGCAGCCCCGGGACACGGATCGCTGTTACCTTC CASSPGTRIAVTF
TRBJ1-3 TRBV29-1 - - TGCAGCGTTGGTCCTCAGGGAGGTGGAAACACCATATATTTT CSVGPQGGGNTIYF
TRBJ1-5 TRBV6-5 - once TGTGCCAGCAGGTTGAGGGTACAGCAGCCCCAGCATTTT CASRLRVQQPQHF
TRBJ1-2 TRBV5-4 - - TGTGCCAGCAGTCAGACACAAAACTATGGCTACACCTTC CASSQTQNYGYTF
TRBJ2-1 TRBV6-5 TRBD2 - TGTGCCAGCATACTAGCGGGGAGCTCCTACAATGAGCAGTTCTTC CASILAGSSYNEQFF